The present T cell receptor (beta chain) was sequenced within a study of blood T cell repertoires in COVID-19. Data came from immunoSEQ multiplex PCR; TCRdb stores just in-frame clones and leaves some out. The sample includes about 240,000 clones, about 87% of them seen just once. A single count supports this clone. Material: peripheral blood. The receptor's source is a woman in her 70s with active or convalescent COVID-19.

CDR3 DNA sequence: TGTGCCAGCAGTTACGAAGGGCAGGGTTACAATGAGCAGTTCTTC. It codes for CASSYEGQGYNEQFF. The rearrangement joins TRBV6-2 or TRBV6-3 to TRBJ2-1, with D maybe TRBD1 (5 bases). CDR3 size: 15 residues. Germline lookup yields CDR1 MNHEY and CDR2 SVGEGT. Trimming pared 2 bases from V and 4 bases from J, leaving 12 bases between.